This record looks at one T cell receptor beta chain sequence and its context. Its antigen is as yet unknown. The data are from a study of T cell responses to AZD1222 COVID-19 vaccine. Overall study findings and caveats: No repertoire was sampled before or during the peak T cell response, only after it. Donors were mostly white British, more females; clonal diversity possibly underestimated.

Clones were read by immunoSEQ multiplex PCR, and TCRdb kept only the in-frame ones, dropping some. The sample holds over 130,000 clones, roughly 90% seen once. V lost 5 bases and J lost 4, with 9 bases in between. This CDR3 is built from 12 residues. Per germline, CDR1 MNHEY and CDR2 SVGAGI. The receptor comes from an adult who received the AZD1222 COVID-19 vaccine. The material sequenced was peripheral blood, taken 28 days after the second AZD1222 dose. The genes are TRBV6-5 and TRBJ2-7; D unclear. CDR3 coding DNA: TGTGCCAGCAGTCCGGTCGGATACGAGCAGTACTTC. This sequence encodes CASSPVGYEQYF.